This T cell receptor beta chain was identified during a study of resident and recirculating memory T cells in vitiligo. TCRdb keeps only in-frame clones here, not all; method: immunoSEQ multiplex PCR. The table records tens of thousands of clones, approximately 93% of them present only once. CDR1 and CDR2 from the germline V gene are GTSNPN and SVGIG (reference sequence). The junction had 6 bases not matched to a gene; V was cut back by 3 bases and J by 8 bases. This CDR3 comprises 13 residues. No change in lesions over the prior 6 months defined stable disease. The sequenced sample consisted of blood. This sequence joins TRBV30 and TRBJ2-1; TRBD1 matches 8 bases. The source of this sequence is a male donor with vitiligo. The DNA for the CDR3 is TGTGCCTGGAGACCTGACAGGGGTCATGAGCAGTTCTTC. Translating gives CAWRPDRGHEQFF.